This TCR beta chain emerged from a study of T cell responses to AZD1222 COVID-19 vaccine. Study results and caveats: Just a handful of AZD1222 recipients tested seropositive at baseline. Researchers took repertoire samples only after the peak T cell response had come.

The CDR3 has 16 residues. Looked up from germline, CDR1 is LGHNA and CDR2 is YNFKEQ. Trimming took off 0 bases at V and 0 bases at J, with 8 bases between the two ends. This clone was recorded only once. The antigen is not known. The assay was immunoSEQ multiplex PCR, and TCRdb's table has in-frame clones only and misses some. The repertoire includes about 86,000 clones, about nine tenths of them detected once, and less than 3.5% sits in the top ten. The receptor's source is an adult in good health. The specimen comprised peripheral blood, sampled on day 0 of AZD1222 vaccination. This chain connects TRBV4-2 to TRBJ2-2; TRBD1 is a possible D gene (6 bases). The CDR3 DNA follows: TGTGCCAGCAGCCAAGAAGGACAGCCGAACACCGGGGAGCTGTTTTTT. It codes for CASSQEGQPNTGELFF.